This T cell receptor beta chain derives from a study of CD8+ T cells in alopecia areata. Study-wide results and caveats: Scalp samples also yield sequences of resident alphabeta T cells from normal skin.

As for this clone: The antigen is undetermined.

V was cut by 3 bases and J by 3 bases, with 6 bases left in between. The V gene's germline CDR1 is SEHNR and CDR2 FQNEAQ (reference sequence). The CDR3 contains 12 residues. Individuals with alopecia areata gave both lesional scalp punch biopsies and peripheral blood for collection. Following extraction, RNA underwent reverse transcription to cDNA, which served as the sequencing template. The method was immunoSEQ multiplex PCR; TCRdb's version includes in-frame clones alone and lacks a portion of them. This table has 120,000 to 150,000 clones, 40% to 50% appearing once. The sequence was obtained from a human donor with alopecia areata. Sequenced input: CD4+ T cells sorted from blood. The rearrangement joins TRBV7-9 to TRBJ2-7; D is unresolved. The CDR3 here is CASSFDGYEQYF. In DNA form, the CDR3 reads TGTGCCAGCAGCTTTGATGGCTACGAGCAGTACTTC.